This entry lists 17 T cell receptor beta chains sequenced from one sample in a study of blood T cell repertoires in COVID-19. Assay: immunoSEQ multiplex PCR; the TCRdb copy retains only in-frame clones and omits some. The repertoire holds under 200,000 clones, with around 87% as singletons. Sequencing used peripheral blood. The source is a man aged 40-49 years with active or convalescent COVID-19.

The rearrangement joins TRBV9 to TRBJ2-3; maybe TRBD2 (7 bases). The CDR3 has 16 residues. V lost 0 bases and J 4 bases, leaving 15 bases between the germline ends. Germline CDR1 is SGDLS and CDR2 is YYNGEE. CDR3 DNA: TGTGCCAGCAGCGTAGTGGTGGGGGGGCCCCCAGATACGCAGTATTTT. It specifies CASSVVVGGPPDTQYF.

This chain uses TRBV29-1 with TRBJ1-2; tentatively, D is TRBD1 (5 bases). This CDR3 has 12 amino acids. V was pared by 4 bases and J by 7 bases, with 13 bases between. The germline V gene has CDR1 SQVTM and CDR2 ANQGSEA. This CDR3 is CSVGRGTGGYTF. The CDR3 nucleotides read TGCAGCGTTGGCCGGGGGACGGGTGGCTACACCTTC.

This clone was observed once. The chain links TRBV27 to TRBJ2-7, with D possibly matching TRBD2 (6 bases). With 5 bases removed from V and 2 bases from J, the gap between germline ends came to 16 bases. This CDR3 region has 15 residues. CDR1 is MNHEY and CDR2 is SMNVEV in the germline V gene (reference sequence). The CDR3 here is CASSTGGTLAYEQYF. For the CDR3, the DNA is TGTGCCAGCAGTACCGGGGGAACCCTAGCCTACGAGCAGTACTTC.

This sequence joins TRBV19 and TRBJ2-3; D call uncertain. With 5 bases removed from V and 4 bases from J, the gap between germline ends came to 4 bases. CDR1 and CDR2 from the germline V gene are LNHDA and SQIVND (reference sequence). The CDR3 has 11 residues. Written as DNA, the CDR3 is TGTGCCAGTAGTCGTTCAGATACGCAGTATTTT. Residues: CASSRSDTQYF.

V and J are TRBV21-1 and TRBJ1-1. TRBV21-1 is given as a pseudogene. The CDR3 is 15 residues long. CDR3 in DNA: TGTGCCAGCAGCAACGGGAGGGGGCTGGGCACTGAAGCTTTCTTT. Translated, it gives CASSNGRGLGTEAFF.

The chain uses TRBV5-1 and TRBJ1-5; TRBD1 matches 10 bases. The CDR3 has 16 residues. The germline CDR1 and CDR2 sequences are SGHRS and YFSETQ. The V segment lost 4 bases and the J segment 0 bases; nucleotides outside the gene matches: 4. For the CDR3, the DNA is TGCGCCAGCAGCCCAGGGACAGGGGTTAGCAATCAGCCCCAGCATTTT. Translated, it gives CASSPGTGVSNQPQHF.

The rearrangement links TRBV2 to TRBJ1-1; D remains ambiguous. Germline V gene sequence: CDR1 SNHLY, CDR2 FYNNEI. V was trimmed by 5 bases and J by 11 bases, leaving 12 bases between them. The CDR3 is 11 amino acids. Here the CDR3 DNA reads TGTGCCAGCAGTACCCCAGAGGAGGCTTTCTTT. Its translation is CASSTPEEAFF.

The V and J genes are TRBV7-2 and TRBJ1-5; unclear D gene. V lost 4 bases, J lost 6 bases, and 10 bases lay in between. The CDR3 length is 13 residues. Germline V CDR1 and CDR2: SGHTA, FQGNSA. DNA for the CDR3: TGTGCCAGCAGCTCAGGATCGAGTCAGCCCCAGCATTTT. Its protein product is CASSSGSSQPQHF. The full variable domain, in which reference TRBV7-2 and TRBJ1-5 provide the parts outside the CDR3, is GAGVSQSPSNKVTEKGKDVELRCDPISGHTALYWYRQSLGQGLEFLIYFQGNSAPDKSGLPSDRFSAERTGGSVSTLTIQRTQQEDSAVYLCASSSGSSQPQHFGDGTRLSIL.

This chain connects TRBV28 to TRBJ1-2, with D perhaps TRBD1 (5 bases). From germline, CDR1 is MDHEN and CDR2 SYDVKM. CDR3 length: 12 residues. V lost 8 bases to trimming and J lost 7 bases, with 14 bases between them. For the CDR3, the DNA is TGTGCCAGCCTGGGGGGGAAGGGTGGCTACACCTTC. Protein sequence: CASLGGKGGYTF.

The chain links TRBV18 to TRBJ1-2, with TRBD1 matching 7 bases. Germline values: CDR1 KGHSH, CDR2 LQKENI. V lost 0 bases, J lost 6 bases, and 4 bases stayed unmatched. This CDR3 comprises 14 residues. CDR3 bases: TGTGCCAGCTCACCACCGACAGGGTTAAATGGCTACACCTTC. This translates into CASSPPTGLNGYTF. The full variable domain, completed using reference TRBV18 and TRBJ1-2, is NAGVMQNPRHLVRRRGQEARLRCSPMKGHSHVYWYRQLPEEGLKFMVYLQKENIIDESGMPKERFSAEFPKEGPSILRIQQVVRGDSAAYFCASSPPTGLNGYTFGSGTRLTVV.

As DNA, the CDR3 is TGTGCCAGCAGCCTCCCCGCGGGGGGGTATAGCAATCAGCCCCAGCATTTT. It yields the protein CASSLPAGGYSNQPQHF. This chain connects TRBV28 to TRBJ1-5; TRBD1 is a possible D gene (5 bases). CDR1 is MDHEN, CDR2 SYDVKM, per germline. The length of the CDR3 is 17 residues. Trimming removed 6 bases from V and 0 bases from J, with 18 bases in between.

J is TRBJ1-1 and V is TRBV6-6; possibly TRBD1 for D (5 bases). CDR1 is MNHNY, CDR2 SVGAGI, per germline (reference sequence). The V gene lost 0 bases and the J gene lost 3 bases, with 8 bases spanning the gap. The CDR3 has 14 residues. DNA of the CDR3: TGTGCCAGCAGTTACTCGGGGGGGGACACTGAAGCTTTCTTT. Translated: CASSYSGGDTEAFF.

This rearrangement joins TRBV6-2 or TRBV6-3 to TRBJ1-3; D is unresolved. Germline V gene data show CDR1 as MNHEY and CDR2 as SVGEGT. V was trimmed by 0 bases and J by 4 bases, leaving 13 bases between them. The length of the CDR3 is 16 residues. This CDR3 is CASSYSEHGIGNTIYF. The CDR3 nucleotides read TGTGCCAGCAGTTACTCAGAACACGGGATCGGAAACACCATATATTTT.

The chain joins TRBV6-5 to TRBJ1-5; D is undetermined. This CDR3 contains 12 residues. V dropped 7 bases and J dropped 7 bases, with 11 bases sitting between them. The germline gives CDR1 MNHEY, CDR2 SVGAGI. This CDR3 reads CASIRSGQPQHF. The CDR3 nucleotides read TGTGCCAGCATCCGGAGCGGCCAGCCCCAGCATTTT.

In this sample, this clone turned up once. The chain recombines TRBV5-1 with TRBJ1-2; maybe TRBD1 (6 bases). V shed 0 bases and J shed 1 base, with 10 bases lying between them. There are 15 residues in the CDR3. Germline CDR1 reads SGHRS; CDR2 reads YFSETQ. This chain's CDR3 is CASSLGNRDNYGYTF. The CDR3 bases are TGCGCCAGCAGCTTGGGAAACAGGGATAACTATGGCTACACCTTC.

This chain uses TRBV3-1 (or the pseudogene TRBV3-2) with TRBJ1-1, with 8 bases aligning to TRBD1. The length of the CDR3 is 16 residues. CDR1 and CDR2 from the germline V gene are LGHDT and YNNKEL (reference sequence). Unmatched junction bases numbered 9, after V lost 1 base and J lost 5 bases. The CDR3 protein is CASSQGGQGARTEAFF. CDR3 DNA: TGTGCCAGCAGCCAAGGGGGTCAGGGGGCAAGGACTGAAGCTTTCTTT.

This sequence joins TRBV7-9 and TRBJ1-1; D gene unclear. V was clipped by 5 bases and J by 4 bases, with 8 bases between them. Per germline, CDR1 SEHNR and CDR2 FQNEAQ (reference sequence). The CDR3 loop spans 12 amino acids. DNA for the CDR3: TGTGCCAGCAGCACGAGTGGCACTGAAGCTTTCTTT. This sequence encodes CASSTSGTEAFF.